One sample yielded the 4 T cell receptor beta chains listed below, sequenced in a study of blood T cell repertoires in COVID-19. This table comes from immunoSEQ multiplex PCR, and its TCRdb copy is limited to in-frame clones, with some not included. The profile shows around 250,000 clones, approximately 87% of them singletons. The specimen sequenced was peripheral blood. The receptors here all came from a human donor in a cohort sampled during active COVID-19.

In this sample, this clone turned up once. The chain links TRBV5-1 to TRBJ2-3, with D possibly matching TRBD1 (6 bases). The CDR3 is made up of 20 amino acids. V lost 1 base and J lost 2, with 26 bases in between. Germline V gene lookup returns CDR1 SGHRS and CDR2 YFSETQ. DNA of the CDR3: TGCGCCAGCAGCTTGTTAGCAATCGGAACAGGACAGAGAGTCACAGATACGCAGTATTTT. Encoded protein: CASSLLAIGTGQRVTDTQYF.

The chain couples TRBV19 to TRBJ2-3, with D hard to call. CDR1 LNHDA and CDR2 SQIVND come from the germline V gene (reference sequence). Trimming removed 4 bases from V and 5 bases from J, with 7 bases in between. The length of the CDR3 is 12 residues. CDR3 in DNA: TGTGCCAGTAGTAGGGCAGAAGATACGCAGTATTTT. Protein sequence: CASSRAEDTQYF.

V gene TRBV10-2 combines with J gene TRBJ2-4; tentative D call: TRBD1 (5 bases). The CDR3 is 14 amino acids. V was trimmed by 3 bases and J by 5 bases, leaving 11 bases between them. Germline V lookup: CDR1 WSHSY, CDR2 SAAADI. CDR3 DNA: TGCGCCAGCAGTGACCTAGGACAACAAAACATTCAGTACTTC. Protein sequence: CASSDLGQQNIQYF.

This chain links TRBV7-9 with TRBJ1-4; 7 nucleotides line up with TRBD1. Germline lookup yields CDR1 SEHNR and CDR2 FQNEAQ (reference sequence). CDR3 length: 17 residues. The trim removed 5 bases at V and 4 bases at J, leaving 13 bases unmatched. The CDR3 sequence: CASSRTLTGRNNEKLFF. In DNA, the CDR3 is TGTGCCAGCAGCCGAACTCTGACAGGGAGGAATAATGAAAAACTGTTTTTT.